The 32 T cell receptor beta chains reported below all come from one sample, sequenced in a study of identifying expanded T cells in peripheral blood. Clones were read by immunoSEQ multiplex PCR, and TCRdb kept only the in-frame ones, dropping some. The profile shows some 99,000 clones, approximately 90% of them singletons. Sequenced sample: blood. The receptor set was obtained from a person between 18 and 75 years old in good health.

The chain carries TRBV10-3 and TRBJ2-1, with 12 bases fitting TRBD2. The CDR3 is 14 residues long. Unmatched junction bases numbered 1, after V lost 5 bases and J lost 5 bases. Per germline, CDR1 ENHRY and CDR2 SYGVKD. As DNA, the CDR3 is TGTGCCATCAGTTCTAGCGGGGGGGACAATGAGCAGTTCTTC. Translated, it gives CAISSSGGDNEQFF.

This clone came up once. The genes are TRBV6-5 and TRBJ2-3, with D possibly being TRBD1 or TRBD2 (5 bases each). Trimming stripped 4 bases from V and 1 base from J, with 9 bases between. Germline V lookup: CDR1 MNHEY, CDR2 SVGAGI. CDR3 size: 14 residues. This CDR3 reads CASSSRDGTDTQYF. CDR3 bases: TGTGCCAGCAGTTCACGGGACGGCACAGATACGCAGTATTTT.

The sample holds one count of this clone. This chain uses TRBV29-1 with TRBJ2-1; D possibly matches TRBD1 or TRBD2 (5 bases each). Germline V gene sequence: CDR1 SQVTM, CDR2 ANQGSEA. The CDR3 spans 14 residues. The V end lost 7 bases, the J end lost 0 bases, and 13 bases lay between the germline ends. The CDR3 DNA reads TGCAGCGGGGACGTGGCGAGCTCCTACAATGAGCAGTTCTTC. It yields the protein CSGDVASSYNEQFF.

CDR3: CASSLSSGGLYNEQFF. Here the CDR3 DNA reads TGTGCCAGCAGCTTAAGTTCGGGGGGCCTCTACAATGAGCAGTTCTTC. This chain joins TRBV7-3 and TRBJ2-1, with D possibly being TRBD2 (7 bases). Germline-derived CDR1 and CDR2 are SGHTA and FQGTGA. The CDR3 length is 16 residues. Trimming removed 1 base from V and 3 bases from J, with 13 bases in between.

V gene TRBV4-1 combines with J gene TRBJ1-1; D is unclear. The V gene lost 6 bases and the J gene lost 5 bases, with 13 bases spanning the gap. Germline V gene data show CDR1 as MGHRA and CDR2 as YSYEKL. The CDR3 sequence is 13 residues long. CDR3 coding DNA: TGCGCCAGCAGGCCTGAGATTTGGACTGAAGCTTTCTTT. Translating gives CASRPEIWTEAFF.

This chain uses TRBV2 with TRBJ1-2, with 8 positions matching TRBD1. Germline V gives CDR1 SNHLY, CDR2 FYNNEI. The CDR3 extends over 14 amino acids. Germline trimming cut 0 bases from V and 8 bases from J; bases unmatched to any gene: 5. The CDR3 DNA reads as TGTGCCAGCAGTGAAGCGACAGGGGCAAGGGGCTACACCTTC. Protein product: CASSEATGARGYTF.

V is TRBV7-6 and J is TRBJ1-2; 7 nucleotides match TRBD1. The germline gives CDR1 SGHVS, CDR2 FNYEAQ. This CDR3 spans 15 amino acids. The V segment lost 8 bases and the J segment 3 bases; nucleotides outside the gene matches: 12. The CDR3 region has the DNA TGTGCCAGCGGTCAGACAGGGCCCCCCGACTATGGCTACACCTTC. Translation: CASGQTGPPDYGYTF.

This chain links TRBV18 with TRBJ1-2; D might be TRBD1 (5 bases). Per germline, CDR1 KGHSH and CDR2 LQKENI. The CDR3 is made up of 14 amino acids. Trimming pared 0 bases from V and 4 bases from J, leaving 9 bases between. The CDR3 DNA follows: TGTGCCAGCTCACCACCGGACGACAGCTATGGCTACACCTTC. Translating it yields CASSPPDDSYGYTF.

This chain joins TRBV27 and TRBJ1-4, with D perhaps TRBD1 (5 bases). V was trimmed by 2 bases and J by 8 bases, leaving 15 bases between them. This CDR3 is 15 amino acids long. The germline V gene encodes CDR1 MNHEY and CDR2 SMNVEV (reference sequence). The CDR3 sequence: CASSLTWGREEKLFF. CDR3 nucleotide sequence: TGTGCCAGCAGTTTAACTTGGGGCCGTGAGGAAAAACTGTTTTTT.

This clone was detected a few times. The V gene is TRBV6-5, the J gene TRBJ1-5; D not certain. Per the germline V gene, CDR1 is MNHEY and CDR2 is SVGAGI. This CDR3 spans 15 amino acids. V lost 5 bases to trimming and J lost 0 bases, with 11 bases between them. The CDR3 loop reads CASSTDGYSNQPQHF. Written as DNA, the CDR3 is TGTGCCAGCAGTACCGACGGCTATAGCAATCAGCCCCAGCATTTT.

V usage is TRBV11-1 and J usage is TRBJ2-1; 14 bases agree with TRBD2. The trim removed 5 bases at V and 6 bases at J, leaving 6 bases unmatched. Germline CDR1 and CDR2: SGHAT and FQDESV (reference sequence). CDR3 length: 16 residues. Here the CDR3 DNA reads TGTGCCAGCAGCCCATCGGGACTAGCGGGAGTCAATGAGCAGTTCTTC. It yields the protein CASSPSGLAGVNEQFF.

The chain is built from TRBV28 and TRBJ2-4, with no clear D. The V end lost 6 bases, the J end lost 8 bases, and 14 bases lay between the germline ends. The germline V gene has CDR1 MDHEN and CDR2 SYDVKM. This CDR3 has 13 amino acids. CDR3 region: CASSLSAADIQYF. CDR3 nucleotides: TGTGCCAGCAGCCTGAGCGCCGCGGACATTCAGTACTTC.

V and J are TRBV5-4 and TRBJ2-2; 14 bases align to TRBD2. Germline assignment: CDR1 SGHNT and CDR2 YYREEE (reference sequence). The CDR3 length is 17 residues. Unmatched junction bases numbered 5, after V lost 5 bases and J lost 2 bases. The DNA for the CDR3 is TGTGCCAGCAGGTACGGACTAGCGGGAGGAAACACCGGGGAGCTGTTTTTT. It specifies CASRYGLAGGNTGELFF.

This rearrangement joins TRBV5-6 to TRBJ2-1; 16 bases align to TRBD2. The CDR3 has 18 residues. The V segment lost 6 bases and the J segment 6 bases; nucleotides outside the gene matches: 12. Germline V gene lookup returns CDR1 SGHDT and CDR2 YYEEEE. CDR3 sequence: CASNIPGLAGGPRNEQFF. DNA for the CDR3: TGTGCCAGCAACATACCGGGACTAGCGGGAGGGCCTCGCAATGAGCAGTTCTTC.

V is TRBV19 and J is TRBJ1-1, with D hard to call. Germline V gene sequence: CDR1 LNHDA, CDR2 SQIVND (reference sequence). There are 12 residues in the CDR3. V lost 3 bases and J lost 6, with 8 bases in between. The CDR3 sequence: CASSIPGSEAFF. The CDR3 coding sequence is TGTGCCAGTAGTATTCCCGGATCTGAAGCTTTCTTT. Filled out from reference TRBV19 and TRBJ1-1, the complete variable domain reads DGGITQSPKYLFRKEGQNVTLSCEQNLNHDAMYWYRQDPGQGLRLIYYSQIVNDFQKGDIAEGYSVSREKKESFPLTVTSAQKNPTAFYLCASSIPGSEAFFGQGTRLTVV.

This sequence joins TRBV11-2 and TRBJ2-7, with D perhaps being TRBD1 or TRBD2 (5 bases each). V shed 1 base and J shed 7 bases, with 14 bases lying between them. The CDR3 sequence is 14 residues long. Germline V gives CDR1 SGHAT, CDR2 FQNNGV. CDR3: CASSLAMQGGEQYF. For the CDR3, the DNA is TGTGCCAGCAGCTTAGCCATGCAGGGCGGGGAGCAGTACTTC.

V usage is TRBV7-2 and J usage is TRBJ1-1; D unresolved. The CDR3 is 13 amino acids. Germline CDR1 SGHTA, CDR2 FQGNSA. V was clipped by 5 bases and J by 3 bases, with 10 bases between them. This CDR3 is CASSPRADTEAFF. The CDR3 DNA reads as TGTGCCAGCAGCCCTCGGGCGGACACTGAAGCTTTCTTT.

This clone was detected ten times or more. The chain carries TRBV6-5 and TRBJ1-2; 11 bases align to TRBD1. CDR1 MNHEY and CDR2 SVGAGI come from the germline V gene. CDR3 size: 16 residues. V dropped 2 bases and J dropped 5; count of bases not matched to a gene: 7. The CDR3 is CASSYVRTGGGYGYTF. Written as DNA, the CDR3 is TGTGCCAGCAGTTACGTCCGGACAGGGGGCGGGTATGGCTACACCTTC.

This chain joins TRBV30 and TRBJ1-4; 9 bases map to TRBD1. The V segment lost 0 bases and the J segment 7 bases; nucleotides outside the gene matches: 3. The CDR3 length is 14 residues. The germline V gene encodes CDR1 GTSNPN and CDR2 SVGIG (reference sequence). CDR3: CAWSVGQGIEKLFF. DNA of the CDR3: TGTGCCTGGAGTGTAGGACAGGGGATTGAAAAACTGTTTTTT.

The chain has TRBV6-1 and TRBJ2-7; TRBD1 matches 8 bases. J lost 2 bases, V lost 1 base, and 4 bases had no gene match. The CDR3 is made up of 15 amino acids. Germline V gives CDR1 MNHNS, CDR2 SASEGT. The CDR3 sequence is CASSEGTGTAYEQYF. As DNA, the CDR3 is TGTGCCAGCAGTGAAGGGACAGGGACTGCCTACGAGCAGTACTTC.

This rearrangement joins TRBV10-2 to TRBJ1-3; D gene ambiguous. CDR1 is WSHSY and CDR2 is SAAADI in the germline V gene. The CDR3 is 14 residues long. V dropped 1 base and J dropped 0 bases, with 4 bases sitting between them. CDR3: CASSEWGSGNTIYF. DNA of the CDR3: TGCGCCAGCAGTGAGTGGGGCTCTGGAAACACCATATATTTT.

V is TRBV7-3 and J is TRBJ2-2; the D is unclear. The germline V gene encodes CDR1 SGHTA and CDR2 FQGTGA. This CDR3 has 13 residues. Trimming left V 5 bases short and J 6 bases short, with 10 bases between. CDR3 residues: CASSPSGSGELFF. DNA of the CDR3: TGTGCCAGCAGCCCTAGTGGATCCGGGGAGCTGTTTTTT.

J is TRBJ2-3 and V is TRBV25-1, with D hard to call. Germline V gene sequence: CDR1 MGHDK, CDR2 SYGVNS. The ends were cut back, 5 bases at V and 3 bases at J, with 6 bases in the middle. The CDR3 is 12 amino acids. The DNA of the CDR3 is TGTGCCAGCAGTTGGAGAACAGATACGCAGTATTTT. It encodes CASSWRTDTQYF.

V usage is TRBV30 and J usage is TRBJ2-3; 7 nucleotides agree with TRBD2. This CDR3 spans 14 amino acids. Germline trimming cut 0 bases from V and 3 bases from J; bases unmatched to any gene: 3. Germline-derived CDR1 and CDR2 are GTSNPN and SVGIG (reference sequence). The CDR3 spells CAWSVGGGTDTQYF. The CDR3 DNA reads as TGTGCCTGGAGTGTTGGGGGGGGAACAGATACGCAGTATTTT.

The count of this clone is one. This chain uses TRBV21-1 with TRBJ2-5; the table assigns TRBD2, which was not confirmed against the DNA. TRBV21-1 counts as a pseudogene. The CDR3 is 16 amino acids. The chain's CDR3 is CASRFAGEVQEETQYF. The CDR3 bases are TGTGCCAGCAGATTTGCGGGAGAGGTTCAAGAAGAGACCCAGTACTTC.

The CDR3 protein is CAVADSYEQYF. The CDR3 DNA reads TGTGCCGTCGCGGACTCCTACGAGCAGTACTTC. This chain uses TRBV6-1 with TRBJ2-7; D not certain. The CDR3 consists of 11 residues. Trimming removed 11 bases from V and 0 bases from J, with 8 bases in between. CDR1 and CDR2 from the germline V gene are MNHNS and SASEGT.

This chain links TRBV6-6 with TRBJ1-2; D uncertain. The V end was cut by 7 bases, the J end by 4 bases, with 13 bases between. Per the germline V gene, CDR1 is MNHNY and CDR2 is SVGAGI (reference sequence). This CDR3 has 13 residues. The CDR3 loop reads CASTRDSVYGYTF. The CDR3 nucleotides read TGTGCCAGCACCAGAGACTCGGTCTATGGCTACACCTTC.

The chain's CDR3 is CATSRPPSYGYTF. DNA of the CDR3: TGTGCCACCAGCCGCCCCCCGAGCTATGGCTACACCTTC. The J gene is TRBJ1-2, the V gene TRBV15; D unresolved. Between the trimmed V and J ends, which lost 5 bases and 4 bases, there was a span of 11 bases. CDR1 LNHNV and CDR2 YYDKDF come from the germline V gene (reference sequence). The CDR3 has 13 amino acids.

The table lists this clone with a few counts. The chain is built from TRBV6-5 and TRBJ2-3; the D is unclear. V lost 5 bases to trimming and J lost 2 bases, with 2 bases between them. The germline V gene has CDR1 MNHEY and CDR2 SVGAGI. This CDR3 spans 11 amino acids. The CDR3 loop is CASSATDTQYF. The DNA of the CDR3 is TGTGCCAGCAGTGCCACAGATACGCAGTATTTT.

J is TRBJ2-3 and V is TRBV2; 9 positions match TRBD2. Germline CDR1 is SNHLY and CDR2 is FYNNEI. The CDR3 totals 14 residues. V dropped 3 bases and J dropped 3; count of bases not matched to a gene: 1. CDR3 amino acids: CASSDSGRTDTQYF. CDR3 nucleotides: TGTGCCAGCAGTGATAGCGGGAGAACAGATACGCAGTATTTT.

The rearrangement links TRBV29-1 to TRBJ1-2; 9 bases line up with TRBD1. V was clipped by 4 bases and J by 4 bases; unmatched bases: 7. Germline CDR1 reads SQVTM; CDR2 reads ANQGSEA. CDR3 size: 14 residues. CDR3 sequence reads: CSVGSRDRVYGYTF. As DNA, the CDR3 is TGCAGCGTTGGTTCCCGGGACAGGGTCTATGGCTACACCTTC.

This clone was found a few times. The chain uses TRBV30 and TRBJ2-7; 10 nucleotides agree with TRBD2. Trimming took 2 bases from V and 3 from J; bases not matched to a gene: 4. The germline gives CDR1 GTSNPN, CDR2 SVGIG (reference sequence). The CDR3 extends over 14 amino acids. This CDR3 reads CAWSSLAGIYEQYF. The DNA of the CDR3 is TGTGCCTGGAGTTCACTAGCGGGAATCTACGAGCAGTACTTC.